Given below is one TCR beta chain in context. The antigen is not known. This sample is drawn from a study of identifying expanded T cells in peripheral blood. Repertoires were generated with immunoSEQ multiplex PCR, while TCRdb's copy carries only in-frame clones and drops some. The data contain about 94,000 clones, around 90% of them singletons. Germline assignment: CDR1 MNHEY and CDR2 SVGAGI. The CDR3 contains 16 residues. V dropped 2 bases and J dropped 5; count of bases not matched to a gene: 9. Collection occurred without any documented infections or immune events in donors. General study findings and limits: Approximately two-week clone count variance significantly increased as total template count grew. About 1.2 clones differed between technical replicates, versus roughly 17 and 20 over time.

This rearrangement joins TRBV6-5 to TRBJ1-1; 9 positions agree with TRBD1. The sample taken for sequencing was blood. This TCR was sampled from a person between 18 and 70 years old in good health. The CDR3 here is CASSYVGQGSRTEAFF. Here the CDR3 DNA reads TGTGCCAGCAGTTACGTCGGACAGGGGAGTCGGACTGAAGCTTTCTTT.